The next 11 T cell receptor beta chains were all read from a single sample in a study of blood T cell repertoires in COVID-19. TCRdb's table, derived via immunoSEQ multiplex PCR, lists solely in-frame clones and lacks some. The sample has over 120,000 clones; about 88% are singletons. Material for sequencing was peripheral blood. These receptors were obtained from a human donor with acute or convalescent COVID-19. The donor label of this sample is uncertain.

This clone was seen only once. This chain connects TRBV7-2 to TRBJ1-1, with no clear D. V lost 5 bases, J lost 5 bases, and 18 bases lay in between. The CDR3 is 15 amino acids. Germline CDR1 SGHTA, CDR2 FQGNSA. Here the CDR3 reads CASSPSPHGVTEAFF. The CDR3 DNA sequence: TGTGCCAGCAGCCCGTCTCCTCACGGAGTTACTGAAGCTTTCTTT.

The rearrangement links TRBV5-8 to TRBJ1-6, with TRBD1 identical over 9 bases. V trimming: 0 bases; J trimming: 10 bases; junction bases outside the gene matches: 17. The CDR3 covers 19 residues. From germline, CDR1 is SGHTS and CDR2 YDEGEE. The CDR3 sequence is CASSLGLVGPGQGRSPLHF. The CDR3 region has the DNA TGTGCCAGCAGCTTGGGTCTAGTGGGGCCGGGACAGGGAAGGTCACCCCTCCACTTT.

The chain carries TRBV6-2 or TRBV6-3 and TRBJ2-1, with 12 bases aligning to TRBD2. The germline V gene encodes CDR1 MNHEY and CDR2 SVGEGT. This CDR3 has 19 residues. Losses at the gene ends were 2 bases for V and 0 bases for J; bases not matched to a gene: 8. The CDR3 DNA is TGTGCCAGCAGTTACGTCCTAGCGGGGGGGAAAAGCTCCTACAATGAGCAGTTCTTC. Amino acids: CASSYVLAGGKSSYNEQFF.

This clone was picked up a small number of times. The rearrangement uses TRBV6-5 and TRBJ1-5; TRBD1 aligns across 8 bases. This CDR3 has 15 amino acids. J gave up 6 bases and V 6 bases, and 10 bases lay outside the gene matches. The germline V gene encodes CDR1 MNHEY and CDR2 SVGAGI. The CDR3 sequence is CASSSDRELSQPQHF. The DNA for the CDR3 is TGTGCCAGCAGCTCGGACAGGGAGTTGAGTCAGCCCCAGCATTTT.

The chain couples TRBV19 to TRBJ1-6; 9 bases are a match to TRBD1. J was trimmed by 0 bases and V by 6 bases; bases with no gene match: 6. CDR1 and CDR2 (germline): LNHDA, SQIVND (reference sequence). The CDR3 covers 17 residues. The chain's CDR3 is CASRKGQGSSYNSPLHF. CDR3 nucleotides: TGTGCCAGTAGGAAGGGACAGGGTAGCTCCTATAATTCACCCCTCCACTTT. Supplemented by reference TRBV19 and TRBJ1-6, the full variable domain reads DGGITQSPKYLFRKEGQNVTLSCEQNLNHDAMYWYRQDPGQGLRLIYYSQIVNDFQKGDIAEGYSVSREKKESFPLTVTSAQKNPTAFYLCASRKGQGSSYNSPLHFGNGTRLTVT.

This chain connects TRBV27 to TRBJ2-3; 7 nucleotides match TRBD1. The CDR3 is 13 residues long. The junction had 5 bases not matched to a gene; V was cut back by 4 bases and J by 7 bases. Germline loops: CDR1 MNHEY, CDR2 SMNVEV (reference sequence). For the CDR3, the DNA is TGTGCCAGCAGTTACCAGGGGGTAAATACGCAGTATTTT. Its protein product is CASSYQGVNTQYF.

This clone was observed a few times. The chain joins TRBV5-4 to TRBJ1-2; the D gene is possibly TRBD1 (5 bases). The CDR3 is 13 amino acids. CDR1 SGHNT and CDR2 YYREEE come from the germline V gene (reference sequence). V gave up 5 bases and J gave up 2 bases, with 10 bases separating them. CDR3 sequence: CASRIGGNYGYTF. The CDR3 DNA sequence: TGTGCCAGCAGGATCGGGGGGAACTATGGCTACACCTTC. The full variable domain, with the rest looked up from reference TRBV5-4 and TRBJ1-2, is ETGVTQSPTHLIKTRGQQVTLRCSSQSGHNTVSWYQQALGQGPQFIFQYYREEENGRGNFPPRFSGLQFPNYSSELNVNALELDDSALYLCASRIGGNYGYTFGSGTRLTVV.

This chain links TRBV27 with TRBJ2-3, with a tentative D call TRBD1 (5 bases). Trimming took off 7 bases at V and 2 bases at J, with 16 bases between the two ends. The length of the CDR3 is 15 residues. CDR1 and CDR2 from the germline V gene are MNHEY and SMNVEV (reference sequence). The CDR3 loop reads CASTPRQRITDTQYF. The DNA for the CDR3 is TGTGCCAGCACCCCTCGACAGCGAATCACAGATACGCAGTATTTT.

The chain links TRBV27 to TRBJ1-6; no reliable D call. The V gene's germline CDR1 is MNHEY and CDR2 SMNVEV (reference sequence). The germline V and J ends were trimmed by 4 bases and 0 bases, with 10 bases remaining between them. The CDR3 is 16 residues long. The CDR3: CASSSRGASYNSPLHF. CDR3 in DNA: TGTGCCAGCAGTTCTCGGGGAGCCTCCTATAATTCACCCCTCCACTTT.

This clone was counted a few times. V is TRBV4-2 and J is TRBJ1-2; D unresolved. V was pared by 5 bases and J by 6 bases, with 16 bases between. The CDR3 has 14 residues. Germline CDR1 reads LGHNA; CDR2 reads YNFKEQ. The CDR3 DNA reads as TGTGCCAGCAGCGTGGCCCAGCCCCAGGATGGCTACACCTTC. Its protein product is CASSVAQPQDGYTF.

The chain combines TRBV18 with TRBJ1-1; D not certain. The CDR3 contains 14 residues. Trimming took 2 bases from V and 10 from J, leaving 17 bases between them. Germline V gene lookup returns CDR1 KGHSH and CDR2 LQKENI. DNA of the CDR3: TGTGCCAGCTCACCAGGACTCGATGACGGAATAGCTTTCTTT. This translates into CASSPGLDDGIAFF. Complete variable domain (other parts from reference TRBV18 and TRBJ1-1): NAGVMQNPRHLVRRRGQEARLRCSPMKGHSHVYWYRQLPEEGLKFMVYLQKENIIDESGMPKERFSAEFPKEGPSILRIQQVVRGDSAAYFCASSPGLDDGIAFFGQGTRLTVV.